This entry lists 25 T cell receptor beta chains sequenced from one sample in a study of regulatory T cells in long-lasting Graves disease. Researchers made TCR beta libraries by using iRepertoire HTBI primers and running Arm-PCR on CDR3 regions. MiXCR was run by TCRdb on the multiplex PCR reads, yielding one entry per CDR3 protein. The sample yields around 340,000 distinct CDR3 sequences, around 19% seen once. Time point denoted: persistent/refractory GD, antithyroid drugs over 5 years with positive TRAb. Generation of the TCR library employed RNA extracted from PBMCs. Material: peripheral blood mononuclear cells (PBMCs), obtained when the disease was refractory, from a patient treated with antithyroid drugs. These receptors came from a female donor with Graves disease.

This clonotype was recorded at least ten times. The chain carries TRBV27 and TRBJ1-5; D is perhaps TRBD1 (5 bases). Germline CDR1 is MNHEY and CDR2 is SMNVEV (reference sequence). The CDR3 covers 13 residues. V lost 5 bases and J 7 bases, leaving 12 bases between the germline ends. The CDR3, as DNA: TGTGCCAGCAGTCTTGGACGGGGCCAGCCCCAGCATTTT. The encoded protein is CASSLGRGQPQHF.

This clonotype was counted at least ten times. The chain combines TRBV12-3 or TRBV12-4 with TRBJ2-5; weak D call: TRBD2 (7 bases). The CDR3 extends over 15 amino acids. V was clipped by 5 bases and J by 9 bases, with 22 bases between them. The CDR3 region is CASSPLRTGGSPQYF. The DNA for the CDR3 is TGTGCCAGCAGTCCCCTCCGGACGGGGGGCTCGCCCCAGTACTTC.

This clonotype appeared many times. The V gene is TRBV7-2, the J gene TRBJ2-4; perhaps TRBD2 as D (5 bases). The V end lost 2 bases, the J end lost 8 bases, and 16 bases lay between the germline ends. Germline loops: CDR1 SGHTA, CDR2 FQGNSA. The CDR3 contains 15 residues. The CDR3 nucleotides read TGTGCCAGCAGCTTAAGAACGGGATCCTCGGACATTCAGTACTTC. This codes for CASSLRTGSSDIQYF.

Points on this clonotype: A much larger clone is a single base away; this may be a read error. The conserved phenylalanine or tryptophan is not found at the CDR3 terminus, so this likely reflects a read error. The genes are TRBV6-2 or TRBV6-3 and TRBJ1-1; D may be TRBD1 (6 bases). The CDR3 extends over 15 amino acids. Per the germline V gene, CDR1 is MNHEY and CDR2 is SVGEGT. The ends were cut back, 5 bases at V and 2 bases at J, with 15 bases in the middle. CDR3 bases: TGTGCCAGCAGTGCCAACCGGGACACTAACACTGAAGCTTTCCTT. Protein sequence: CASSANRDTNTEAFL.

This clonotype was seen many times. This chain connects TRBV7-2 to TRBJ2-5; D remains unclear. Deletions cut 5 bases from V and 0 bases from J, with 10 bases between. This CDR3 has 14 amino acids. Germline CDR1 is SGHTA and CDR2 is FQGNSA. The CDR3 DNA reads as TGTGCCAGCAGCAACGCCCCAAACCAAGAGACCCAGTACTTC. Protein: CASSNAPNQETQYF.

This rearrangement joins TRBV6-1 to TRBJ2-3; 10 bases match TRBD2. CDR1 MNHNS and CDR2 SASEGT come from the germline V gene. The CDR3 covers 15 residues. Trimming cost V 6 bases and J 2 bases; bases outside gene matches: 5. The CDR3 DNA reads TGTGCCAGCAGAATAGCGGGAGGAGACACAGATACGCAGTATTTT. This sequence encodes CASRIAGGDTDTQYF.

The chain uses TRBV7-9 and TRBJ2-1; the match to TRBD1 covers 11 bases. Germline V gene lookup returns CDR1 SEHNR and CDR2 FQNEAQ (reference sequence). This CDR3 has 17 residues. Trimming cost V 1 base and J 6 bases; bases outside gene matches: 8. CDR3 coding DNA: TGTGCCAGCAGCTTAGTACCGGCGGGGACAGGGGGCAATGAGCAGTTCTTC. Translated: CASSLVPAGTGGNEQFF.

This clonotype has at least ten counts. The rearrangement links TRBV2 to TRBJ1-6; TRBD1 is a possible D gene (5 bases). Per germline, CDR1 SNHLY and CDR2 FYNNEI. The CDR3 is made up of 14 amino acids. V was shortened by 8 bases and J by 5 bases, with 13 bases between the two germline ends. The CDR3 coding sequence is TGTGCCAGCGGAGGCGGGACTGATAATTCACCCCTCCACTTT. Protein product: CASGGGTDNSPLHF.

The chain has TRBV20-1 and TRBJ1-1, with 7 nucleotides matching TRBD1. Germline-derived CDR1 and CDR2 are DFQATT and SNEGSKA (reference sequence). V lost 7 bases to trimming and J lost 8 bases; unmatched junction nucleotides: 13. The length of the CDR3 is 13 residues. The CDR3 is CSEEPRDRPEAFF. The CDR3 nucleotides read TGCAGTGAGGAGCCGCGGGACAGACCAGAAGCTTTCTTT.

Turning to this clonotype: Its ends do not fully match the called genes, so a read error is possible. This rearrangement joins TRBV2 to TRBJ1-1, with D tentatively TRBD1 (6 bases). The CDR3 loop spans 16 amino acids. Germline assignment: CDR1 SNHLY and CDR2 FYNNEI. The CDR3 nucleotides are TGTGCCAGCAGCCAAAGGGGGGTGCCCCTGAACACTGAAGCTCTCTTT. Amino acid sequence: CASSQRGVPLNTEALF.

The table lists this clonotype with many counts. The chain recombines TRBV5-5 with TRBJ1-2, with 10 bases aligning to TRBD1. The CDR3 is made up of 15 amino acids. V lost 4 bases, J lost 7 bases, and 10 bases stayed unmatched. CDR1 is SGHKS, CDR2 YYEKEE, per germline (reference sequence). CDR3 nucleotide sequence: TGTGCCAGCAGCAACCCGGGACAGGGGTTTAGTGGCTACACCTTC. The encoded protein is CASSNPGQGFSGYTF.

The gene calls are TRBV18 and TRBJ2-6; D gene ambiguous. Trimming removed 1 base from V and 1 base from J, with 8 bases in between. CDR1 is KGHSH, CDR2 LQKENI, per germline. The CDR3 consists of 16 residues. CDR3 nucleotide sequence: TGTGCCAGCTCACCACAGGAATCTTCTGGGGCCAACGTCCTGACTTTC. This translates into CASSPQESSGANVLTF.

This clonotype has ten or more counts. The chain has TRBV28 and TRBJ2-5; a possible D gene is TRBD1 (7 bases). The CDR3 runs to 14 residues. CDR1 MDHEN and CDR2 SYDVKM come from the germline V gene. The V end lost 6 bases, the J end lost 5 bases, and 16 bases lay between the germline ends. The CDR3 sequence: CASRPQTGRETQYF. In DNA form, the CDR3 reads TGTGCCAGCAGACCTCAGACAGGGAGGGAGACCCAGTACTTC.

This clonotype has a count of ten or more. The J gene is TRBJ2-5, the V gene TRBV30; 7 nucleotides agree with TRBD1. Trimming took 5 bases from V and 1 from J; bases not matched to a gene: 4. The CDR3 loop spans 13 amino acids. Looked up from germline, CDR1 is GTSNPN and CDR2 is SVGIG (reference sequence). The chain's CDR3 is CAWARGIQETQYF. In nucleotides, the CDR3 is TGTGCCTGGGCCAGGGGGATCCAAGAGACCCAGTACTTC.

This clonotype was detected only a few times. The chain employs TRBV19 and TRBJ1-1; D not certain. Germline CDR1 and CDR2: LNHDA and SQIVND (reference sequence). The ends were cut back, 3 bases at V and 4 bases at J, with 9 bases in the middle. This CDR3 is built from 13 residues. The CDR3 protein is CASSMWALTEAFF. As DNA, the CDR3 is TGTGCCAGTAGTATGTGGGCCCTCACTGAAGCTTTCTTT.

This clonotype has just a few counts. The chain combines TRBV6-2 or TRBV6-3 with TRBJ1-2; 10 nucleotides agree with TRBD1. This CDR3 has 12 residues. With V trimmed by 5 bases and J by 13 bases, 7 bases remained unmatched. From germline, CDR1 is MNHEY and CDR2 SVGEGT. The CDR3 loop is CASSKPGQGFTF. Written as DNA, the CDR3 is TGTGCCAGCAGTAAACCGGGACAGGGGTTCACCTTC.

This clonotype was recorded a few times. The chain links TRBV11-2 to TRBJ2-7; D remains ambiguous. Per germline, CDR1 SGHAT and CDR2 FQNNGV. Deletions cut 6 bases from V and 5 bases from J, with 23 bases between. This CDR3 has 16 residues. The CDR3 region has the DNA TGTGCCAGCAGGCCTCTTTCCGTGTGGGAAGGTGACGAGCAGTACTTC. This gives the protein CASRPLSVWEGDEQYF.

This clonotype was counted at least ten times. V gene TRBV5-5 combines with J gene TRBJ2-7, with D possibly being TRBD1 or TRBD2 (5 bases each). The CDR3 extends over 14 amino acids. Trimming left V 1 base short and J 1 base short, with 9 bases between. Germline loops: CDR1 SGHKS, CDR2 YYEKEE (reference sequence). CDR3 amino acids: CASSLHGGSYEQYF. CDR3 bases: TGTGCCAGCAGCTTGCATGGGGGATCCTACGAGCAGTACTTC.

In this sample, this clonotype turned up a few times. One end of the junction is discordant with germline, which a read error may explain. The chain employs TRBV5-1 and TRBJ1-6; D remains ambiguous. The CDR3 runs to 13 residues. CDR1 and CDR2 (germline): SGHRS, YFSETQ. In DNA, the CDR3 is TGTGCCAGCAGCTCCCTGACCGAATCACCCCTCCACTTT. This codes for CASSSLTESPLHF.

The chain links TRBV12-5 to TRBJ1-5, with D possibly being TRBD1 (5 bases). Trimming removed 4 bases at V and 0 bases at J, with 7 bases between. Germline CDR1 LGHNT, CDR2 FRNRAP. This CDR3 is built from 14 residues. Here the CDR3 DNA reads TGTGCTAGTGGTTCGGACATTAGCAATCAGCCCCAGCATTTT. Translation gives CASGSDISNQPQHF.

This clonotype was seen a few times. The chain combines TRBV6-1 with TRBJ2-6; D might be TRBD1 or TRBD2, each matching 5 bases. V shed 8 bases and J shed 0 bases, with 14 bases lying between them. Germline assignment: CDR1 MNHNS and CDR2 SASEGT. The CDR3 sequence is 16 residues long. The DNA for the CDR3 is TGTGCCAGCTCCCCGGGACGGAACTCTGGGGCCAACGTCCTGACTTTC. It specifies CASSPGRNSGANVLTF.

CDR3 nucleotides: TGTGCCAGCAGTTTATCCCTCCACTCGCCCCAGCATTTT. Translating it yields CASSLSLHSPQHF. This chain joins TRBV27 and TRBJ1-5; D not certain. CDR3 length: 13 residues. Between the trimmed V and J ends, which lost 0 bases and 9 bases, there was a span of 9 bases. Germline V gives CDR1 MNHEY, CDR2 SMNVEV (reference sequence).

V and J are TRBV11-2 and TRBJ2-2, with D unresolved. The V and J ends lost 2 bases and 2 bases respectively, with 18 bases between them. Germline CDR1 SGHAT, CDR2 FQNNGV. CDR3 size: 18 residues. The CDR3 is CASSLMPWQELNTGELFF. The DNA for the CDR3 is TGTGCCAGCAGCTTAATGCCCTGGCAGGAGTTAAACACCGGGGAGCTGTTTTTT. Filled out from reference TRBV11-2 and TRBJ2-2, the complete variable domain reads EAGVAQSPRYKIIEKRQSVAFWCNPISGHATLYWYQQILGQGPKLLIQFQNNGVVDDSQLPKDRFSAERLKGVDSTLKIQPAKLEDSAVYLCASSLMPWQELNTGELFFGEGSRLTVL.

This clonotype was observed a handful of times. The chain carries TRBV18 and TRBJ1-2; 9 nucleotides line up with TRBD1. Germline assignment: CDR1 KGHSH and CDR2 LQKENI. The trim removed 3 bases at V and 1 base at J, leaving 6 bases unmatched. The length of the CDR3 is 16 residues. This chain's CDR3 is CASSPTLTGGNYGYTF. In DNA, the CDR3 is TGTGCCAGCTCACCGACTTTGACAGGGGGTAACTATGGCTACACCTTC.

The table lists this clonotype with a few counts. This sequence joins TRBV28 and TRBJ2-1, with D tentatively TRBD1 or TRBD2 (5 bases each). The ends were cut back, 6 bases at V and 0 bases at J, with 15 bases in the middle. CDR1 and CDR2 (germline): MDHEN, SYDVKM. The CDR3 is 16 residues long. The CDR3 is CASSQNWGYSYNEQFF. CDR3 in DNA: TGTGCCAGCAGCCAAAACTGGGGGTACTCCTACAATGAGCAGTTCTTC.